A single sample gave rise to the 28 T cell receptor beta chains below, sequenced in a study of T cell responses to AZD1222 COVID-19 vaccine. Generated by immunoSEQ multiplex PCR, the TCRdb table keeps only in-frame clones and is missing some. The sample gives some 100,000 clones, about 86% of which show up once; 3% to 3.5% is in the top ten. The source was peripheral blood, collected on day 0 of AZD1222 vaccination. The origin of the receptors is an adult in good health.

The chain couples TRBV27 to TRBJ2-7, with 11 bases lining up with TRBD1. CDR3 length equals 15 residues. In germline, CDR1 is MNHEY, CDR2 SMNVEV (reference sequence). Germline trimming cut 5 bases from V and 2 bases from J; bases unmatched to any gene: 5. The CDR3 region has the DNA TGTGCCAGCAGTAACCCGGGACAGGGGGCCTACGAGCAGTACTTC. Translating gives CASSNPGQGAYEQYF.

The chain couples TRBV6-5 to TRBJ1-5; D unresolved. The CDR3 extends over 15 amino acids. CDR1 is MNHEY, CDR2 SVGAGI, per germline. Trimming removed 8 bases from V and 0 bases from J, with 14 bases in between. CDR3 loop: CASRYRGDSNQPQHF. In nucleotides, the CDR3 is TGTGCCAGCCGCTACCGGGGAGATAGCAATCAGCCCCAGCATTTT.

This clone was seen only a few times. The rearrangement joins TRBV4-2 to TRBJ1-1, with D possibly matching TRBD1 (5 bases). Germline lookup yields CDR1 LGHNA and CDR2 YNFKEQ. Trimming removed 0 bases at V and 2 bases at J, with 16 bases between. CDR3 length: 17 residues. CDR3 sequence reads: CASSQDPRRQTNTEAFF. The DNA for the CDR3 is TGTGCCAGCAGCCAAGATCCTAGGCGACAGACAAACACTGAAGCTTTCTTT.

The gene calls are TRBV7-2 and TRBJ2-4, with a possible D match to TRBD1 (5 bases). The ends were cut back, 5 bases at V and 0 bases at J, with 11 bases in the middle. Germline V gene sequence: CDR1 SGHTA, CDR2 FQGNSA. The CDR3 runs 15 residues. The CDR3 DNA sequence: TGTGCCAGCAGCCCCCAGGGTCTAGCCAAAAACATTCAGTACTTC. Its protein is CASSPQGLAKNIQYF.

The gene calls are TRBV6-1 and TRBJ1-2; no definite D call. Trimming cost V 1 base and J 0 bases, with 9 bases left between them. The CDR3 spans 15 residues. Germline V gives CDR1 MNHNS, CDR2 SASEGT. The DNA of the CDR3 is TGTGCCAGCAGTGAAGTCAACGGACCTAACTATGGCTACACCTTC. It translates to CASSEVNGPNYGYTF.

The CDR3 DNA follows: TGTGCCAGCAGCTTGGTGGGACAGGGGGCCTTCTATGGCTACACCTTC. Its translation is CASSLVGQGAFYGYTF. This chain links TRBV5-4 with TRBJ1-2; 12 bases are shared with TRBD1. This CDR3 region has 16 residues. The V gene's germline CDR1 is SGHNT and CDR2 YYREEE (reference sequence). The trim removed 0 bases at V and 4 bases at J, leaving 4 bases unmatched. The whole variable domain, remainder taken from reference TRBV5-4 and TRBJ1-2, is ETGVTQSPTHLIKTRGQQVTLRCSSQSGHNTVSWYQQALGQGPQFIFQYYREEENGRGNFPPRFSGLQFPNYSSELNVNALELDDSALYLCASSLVGQGAFYGYTFGSGTRLTVV.

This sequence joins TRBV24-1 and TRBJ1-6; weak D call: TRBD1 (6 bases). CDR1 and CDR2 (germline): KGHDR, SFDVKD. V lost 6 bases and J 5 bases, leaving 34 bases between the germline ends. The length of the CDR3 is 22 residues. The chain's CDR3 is CATSNTQGPPEEICHDNSPLHF. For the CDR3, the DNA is TGTGCCACCAGTAACACACAGGGTCCACCCGAAGAGATATGCCATGATAATTCACCCCTCCACTTT.

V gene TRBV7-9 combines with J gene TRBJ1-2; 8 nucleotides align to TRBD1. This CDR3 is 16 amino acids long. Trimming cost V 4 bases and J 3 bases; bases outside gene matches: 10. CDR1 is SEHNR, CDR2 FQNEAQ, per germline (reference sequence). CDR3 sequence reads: CASSSRRQGQDYGYTF. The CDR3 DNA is TGTGCCAGCAGCTCTAGGCGACAGGGACAGGACTATGGCTACACCTTC.

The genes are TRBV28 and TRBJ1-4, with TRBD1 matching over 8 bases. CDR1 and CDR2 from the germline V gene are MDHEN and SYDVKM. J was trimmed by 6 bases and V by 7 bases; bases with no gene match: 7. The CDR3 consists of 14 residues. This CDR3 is CASISGTGHEKLFF. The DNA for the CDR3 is TGTGCCAGCATCTCGGGGACAGGCCATGAAAAACTGTTTTTT.

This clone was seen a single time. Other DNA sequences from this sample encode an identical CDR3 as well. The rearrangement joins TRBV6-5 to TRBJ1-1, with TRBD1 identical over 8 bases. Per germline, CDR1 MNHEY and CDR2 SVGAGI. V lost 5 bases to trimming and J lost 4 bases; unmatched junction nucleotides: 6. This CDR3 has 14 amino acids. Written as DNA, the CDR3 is TGTGCCAGCAGTACCGGACAGGGAGGCACTGAAGCTTTCTTT. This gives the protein CASSTGQGGTEAFF.

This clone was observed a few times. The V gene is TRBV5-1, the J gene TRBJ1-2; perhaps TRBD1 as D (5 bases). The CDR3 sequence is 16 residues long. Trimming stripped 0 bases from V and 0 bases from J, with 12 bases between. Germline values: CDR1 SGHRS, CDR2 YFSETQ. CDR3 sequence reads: CASSLEPTATNYGYTF. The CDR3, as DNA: TGCGCCAGCAGCTTGGAGCCGACAGCTACTAACTATGGCTACACCTTC.

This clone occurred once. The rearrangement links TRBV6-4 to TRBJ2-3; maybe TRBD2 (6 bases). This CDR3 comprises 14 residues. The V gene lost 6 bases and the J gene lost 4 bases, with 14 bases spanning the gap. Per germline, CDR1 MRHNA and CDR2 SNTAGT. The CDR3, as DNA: TGTGCCAGCAGCCCCCCGGGACTTCCAGATACGCAGTATTTT. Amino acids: CASSPPGLPDTQYF.

The CDR3 is CASSLNYQPQHF. DNA for the CDR3: TGTGCCAGCAGTTTAAATTATCAGCCCCAGCATTTT. The V gene is TRBV12-3 or TRBV12-4, the J gene TRBJ1-5; D remains unclear. The CDR3 is made up of 12 amino acids. V gave up 2 bases and J gave up 5 bases, with 4 bases separating them.

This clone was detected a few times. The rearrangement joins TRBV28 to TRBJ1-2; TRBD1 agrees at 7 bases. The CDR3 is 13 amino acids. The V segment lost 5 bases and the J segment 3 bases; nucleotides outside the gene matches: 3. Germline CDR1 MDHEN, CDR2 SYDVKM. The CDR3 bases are TGTGCCAGCAGTACTACAGGGGACTATGGCTACACCTTC. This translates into CASSTTGDYGYTF.

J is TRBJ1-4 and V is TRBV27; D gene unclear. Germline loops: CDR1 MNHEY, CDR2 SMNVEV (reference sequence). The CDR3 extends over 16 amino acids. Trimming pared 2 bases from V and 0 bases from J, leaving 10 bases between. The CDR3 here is CASSLAGDATNEKLFF. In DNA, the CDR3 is TGTGCCAGCAGTTTAGCCGGAGATGCAACTAATGAAAAACTGTTTTTT.

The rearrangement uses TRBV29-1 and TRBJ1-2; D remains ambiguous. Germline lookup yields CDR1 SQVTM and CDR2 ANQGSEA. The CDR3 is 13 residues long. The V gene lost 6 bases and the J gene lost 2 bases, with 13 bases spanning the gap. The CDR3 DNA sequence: TGCAGCGTGGCTCTGATAAGGAACTATGGCTACACCTTC. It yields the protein CSVALIRNYGYTF.

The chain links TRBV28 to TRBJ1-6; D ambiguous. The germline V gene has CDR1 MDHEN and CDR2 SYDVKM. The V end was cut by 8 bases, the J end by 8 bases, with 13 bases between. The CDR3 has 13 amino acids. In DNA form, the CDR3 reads TGTGCCAGCCGCTCCCCGGGATATTCACCCCTCCACTTT. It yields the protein CASRSPGYSPLHF.

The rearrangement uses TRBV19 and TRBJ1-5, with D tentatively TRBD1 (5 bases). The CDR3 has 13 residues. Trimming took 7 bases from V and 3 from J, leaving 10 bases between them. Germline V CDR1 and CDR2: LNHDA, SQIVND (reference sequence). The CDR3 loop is CASTREPNQPQHF. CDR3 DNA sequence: TGTGCCAGTACCAGGGAGCCCAATCAGCCCCAGCATTTT.

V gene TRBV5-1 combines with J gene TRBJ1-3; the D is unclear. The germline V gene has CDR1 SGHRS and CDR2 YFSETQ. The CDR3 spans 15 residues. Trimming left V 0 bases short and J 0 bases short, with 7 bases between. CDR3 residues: CASSLEDRSGNTIYF. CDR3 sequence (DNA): TGCGCCAGCAGCTTGGAGGACCGCTCTGGAAACACCATATATTTT.

The CDR3 spells CASSPDRSSYNSPLHF. The CDR3 DNA is TGTGCCAGTAGTCCGGACAGGAGCTCCTATAATTCACCCCTCCACTTT. The J gene is TRBJ1-6, the V gene TRBV19, with 7 bases lining up with TRBD1. The CDR3 totals 16 residues. Germline V gene sequence: CDR1 LNHDA, CDR2 SQIVND (reference sequence). With 5 bases clipped from V and 0 bases from J, the junction kept 4 bases outside the gene matches.

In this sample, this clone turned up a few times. In nucleotides, the CDR3 is TGTGCCAGTAGGGGGACAGGCGAAAACTATGGCTACACCTTC. It encodes CASRGTGENYGYTF. The chain employs TRBV19 and TRBJ1-2; TRBD1 matches 8 bases. Germline assignment: CDR1 LNHDA and CDR2 SQIVND (reference sequence). CDR3 length: 14 residues. V shed 6 bases and J 2 bases; nucleotides not matched to a gene: 5.

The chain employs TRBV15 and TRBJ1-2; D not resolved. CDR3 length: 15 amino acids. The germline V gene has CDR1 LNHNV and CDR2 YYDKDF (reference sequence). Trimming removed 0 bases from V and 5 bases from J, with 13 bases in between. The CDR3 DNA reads TGTGCCACCAGCAGAGAGACGGCAGGTCAATATGGCTACACCTTC. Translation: CATSRETAGQYGYTF.

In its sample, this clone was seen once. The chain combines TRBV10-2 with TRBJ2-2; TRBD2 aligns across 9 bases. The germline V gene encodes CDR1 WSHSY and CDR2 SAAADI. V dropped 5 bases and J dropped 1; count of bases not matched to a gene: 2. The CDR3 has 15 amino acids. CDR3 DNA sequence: TGCGCCAGCAGTATTAGCGGGGGGAACACCGGGGAGCTGTTTTTT. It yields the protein CASSISGGNTGELFF.

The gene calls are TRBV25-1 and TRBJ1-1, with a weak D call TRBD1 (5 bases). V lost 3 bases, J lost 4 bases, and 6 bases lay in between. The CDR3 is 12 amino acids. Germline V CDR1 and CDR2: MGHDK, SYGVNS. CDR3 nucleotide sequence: TGTGCCAGCAGTGACAGGGTCACTGAAGCTTTCTTT. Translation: CASSDRVTEAFF.

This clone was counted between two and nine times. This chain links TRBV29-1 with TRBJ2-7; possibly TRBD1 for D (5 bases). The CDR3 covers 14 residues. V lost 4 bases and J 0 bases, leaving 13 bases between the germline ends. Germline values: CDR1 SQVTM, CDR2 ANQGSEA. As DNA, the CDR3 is TGCAGCGTTGTTATCCAGGGAAGCTCCTACGAGCAGTACTTC. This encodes CSVVIQGSSYEQYF.

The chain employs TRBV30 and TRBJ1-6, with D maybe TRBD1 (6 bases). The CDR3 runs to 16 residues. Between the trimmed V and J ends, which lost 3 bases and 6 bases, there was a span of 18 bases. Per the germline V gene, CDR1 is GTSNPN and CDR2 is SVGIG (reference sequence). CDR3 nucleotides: TGTGCCTGGAGCCTAGGAGGGGGGTTGGCTAATTCACCCCTCCACTTT. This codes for CAWSLGGGLANSPLHF.

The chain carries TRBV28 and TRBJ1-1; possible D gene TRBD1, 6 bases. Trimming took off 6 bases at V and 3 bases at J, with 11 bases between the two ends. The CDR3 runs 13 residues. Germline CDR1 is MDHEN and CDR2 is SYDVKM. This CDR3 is CASRGPGDTEAFF. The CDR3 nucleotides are TGTGCCAGCAGGGGGCCAGGGGACACTGAAGCTTTCTTT. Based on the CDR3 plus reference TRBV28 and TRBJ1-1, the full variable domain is DVKVTQSSRYLVKRTGEKVFLECVQDMDHENMFWYRQDPGLGLRLIYFSYDVKMKEKGDIPEGYSVSREKKERFSLILESASTNQTSMYLCASRGPGDTEAFFGQGTRLTVV.

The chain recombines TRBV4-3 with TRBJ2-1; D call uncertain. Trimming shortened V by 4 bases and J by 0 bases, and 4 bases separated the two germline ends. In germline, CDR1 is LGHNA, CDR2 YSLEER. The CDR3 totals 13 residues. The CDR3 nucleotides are TGCGCCAGCAGCCCCCTCTCCTACAATGAGCAGTTCTTC. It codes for CASSPLSYNEQFF.